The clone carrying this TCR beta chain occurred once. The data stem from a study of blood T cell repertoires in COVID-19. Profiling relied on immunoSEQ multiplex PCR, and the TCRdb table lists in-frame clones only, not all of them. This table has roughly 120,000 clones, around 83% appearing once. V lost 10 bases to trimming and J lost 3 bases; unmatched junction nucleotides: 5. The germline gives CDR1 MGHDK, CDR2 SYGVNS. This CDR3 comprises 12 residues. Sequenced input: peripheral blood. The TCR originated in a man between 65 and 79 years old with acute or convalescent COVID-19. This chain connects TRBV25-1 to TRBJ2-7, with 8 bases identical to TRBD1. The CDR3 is CATRQGLYEQYF. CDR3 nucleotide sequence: TGTGCCACTAGACAGGGGCTCTACGAGCAGTACTTC.